This T cell receptor beta chain was sequenced for a study of vaccination effects on CD4 cells after COVID-19. Study in general: A median of 72 days separated the second dose and sampling. Study-level results: Late post-vaccination samples showed marked contraction of infection- and vaccine-induced clones.

TCRdb's table, derived via immunoSEQ multiplex PCR, lists solely in-frame clones and lacks some. Of around 81,000 clones detected, over 70% appear once; the ten largest clones hold under 1.2%. In the case of this clone: Its specificity is unknown.

Ahead of sequencing, the ViraFEST assay grew antigen-specific CD4+ T cells using viral peptide pools. With about ten days of culture completed, CD4+ T cells were isolated. Participants were given two doses of BNT162b2 or mRNA-1273 vaccine. Culturing of a few million PBMC per well took place with roughly 10 IU/ml IL-2 and approximately 9.9 ug/ml peptides. Researchers swapped half the medium for IL-2 medium on both days 3 and 7. The sequences come from CD4+ T cells from PBMCs cultured with HCoV-OC43 spike peptides, collected after COVID-19 vaccination. The sample's subset: HCoV-OC43 spike overlapping peptide pool stimulation. The source of this sequence is a human donor who received a COVID-19 vaccine.

CDR3 coding DNA: TGTGCCAGCAGTTACGACAGGTCAACTAATGAAAAACTGTTTTTT. As protein: CASSYDRSTNEKLFF. V is TRBV6-5 and J is TRBJ1-4, with D tentatively TRBD1 (6 bases). This CDR3 contains 15 residues. Looked up from germline, CDR1 is MNHEY and CDR2 is SVGAGI. Trimming removed 2 bases at V and 0 bases at J, with 7 bases between.